The rows below give T cell receptor beta chains drawn from one sample of a study of blood T cells in healthy people across ages. MiXCR was run by TCRdb on the 5' RACE reads, yielding one entry per CDR3 protein. The sample has 550,000 to 750,000 distinct CDR3 sequences; roughly 20% are singletons. The sample taken for sequencing was blood. These receptors were collected from a man aged 70 or older in good health. CDR3s include the opening cysteine and the closing phenylalanine or tryptophan. The D gene is left open where the match is weak. Clone size, where shown, is once, few, many, or a class for clones that have expanded.

>TRBV20-1|few|TRBD2|TRBJ2-1
TGCAGTGCTACTTCCGGGACTAAGAAGTTCTTC
CSATSGTKKFF
>TRBV29-1|NA|NA|TRBJ2-1
TGCAGCGTAGAAATTGTTAGCTCCTACAATGAGCAGTTCTTC
CSVEIVSSYNEQFF
>TRBV14|few|TRBD2|TRBJ2-3
TGTGCCAGCACCCAAGTTCTGTGGGCGGGAGGACTCACAGATACGCAGTATTTT
CASTQVLWAGGLTDTQYF
>TRBV3-1|NA|TRBD2|TRBJ2-5
TGTGCCAGCAGCCAAGGGACTAGCGGGGGGTTCTTC
CASSQGTSGGFF
>TRBV5-6|NA|NA|TRBJ2-3
TGTGCCAGCAGTCGTGGAGTAGGAGATACGCAGTATTTT
CASSRGVGDTQYF
>TRBV20-1|few|TRBD1|TRBJ1-4
TGCAGTGCTAGACCCCCCACAGGGGACGGTGAAAAACTGTTTTTT
CSARPPTGDGEKLFF
>TRBV28|few|NA|TRBJ1-1
TGTGCCAGCAGGCCACCGGGGGGCCAGAGCACTGAAGCTTTCTTT
CASRPPGGQSTEAFF
>TRBV12-3/TRBV12-4|NA|NA|TRBJ2-1
TGTGCCAGCAGTTTAACTCGGGGTGAGCAGTTCTTC
CASSLTRGEQFF
>TRBV20-1|few|TRBD1|TRBJ1-2
TGCAGTGCTAGAGCCGGGACAGGGCACTATGGCTACACCTTC
CSARAGTGHYGYTF
>TRBV3-1|NA|NA|TRBJ2-5
TGTGCCAGCAGCCAACTAACAGGGCAAGAGACCCAGTACTTC
CASSQLTGQETQYF
>TRBV20-1|NA|TRBD2|TRBJ2-1
TGCAGTGCTAGAGAACACGGGAAATCTGGGACTAGCGGGAGGTACAATGAGCAGTTCTTC
CSAREHGKSGTSGRYNEQFF
>TRBV28|many|NA|TRBJ2-5
TGTGCCAGCAGTTTCGCGAGCGTCCAAGAGACCCAGTACTTC
CASSFASVQETQYF
>TRBV6-2/TRBV6-3|few|TRBD1|TRBJ1-5
TGTGCCAGCAGTAGACCCGGACAGGGCGTTTCTAATCAGCCCCAGCATTTT
CASSRPGQGVSNQPQHF
>TRBV7-9|NA|TRBD1|TRBJ1-2
TGTGCCACTTCGACAGGGTCCGTCTCTGGCTACACCTTC
CATSTGSVSGYTF
>TRBV5-1|NA|NA|TRBJ2-1
TGCGCCAGCAGCTTGGAGACAGGAGGTTTGGGTGAGCAGTTCTTC
CASSLETGGLGEQFF
>TRBV10-3|few|NA|TRBJ1-2
TGTGCCATCGGTGAGATATTAGGAGATGGCTACACCTTC
CAIGEILGDGYTF
>TRBV6-6|NA|NA|TRBJ2-4
TGTGCCAGCAGTTGGGACCGGGACCCCAAAAACATTCAGTACTTC
CASSWDRDPKNIQYF
>TRBV20-1|few|NA|TRBJ1-6
TGCAGTGCTGTAACCGGATTATCACCCCTCCACTTT
CSAVTGLSPLHF
>TRBV18|few|TRBD2|TRBJ2-1
TGTGCCAGCTCACACTCCTCTGGACTAGCGGGAGGATTCGGTGAGCAGTTCTTC
CASSHSSGLAGGFGEQFF
>TRBV28|NA|NA|TRBJ2-7
TGTGCCAGCAGTTTAGAGTGGGGGGAAGCCTACGAGCAGTACTTC
CASSLEWGEAYEQYF
>TRBV20-1|NA|NA|TRBJ2-5
TGCAGTGCTAGAGATATTCGGGGAGGAGAGACCCAGTACTTC
CSARDIRGGETQYF
>TRBV4-2|few|NA|TRBJ2-4
TGTGCCAGCAGCCAAGATGGCAGTTCGGCCATTCAGTACTTC
CASSQDGSSAIQYF
>TRBV27|NA|NA|TRBJ1-6
TGTGCCAGCAGTCTCCGACAGAATAATTCACCCCTCCACTTT
CASSLRQNNSPLHF
>TRBV4-1|once|NA|TRBJ2-5
TGCGCCAGCAGCCAAGATGTAGGCTTTGAAGAGACCCAGTACTTC
CASSQDVGFEETQYF
>TRBV7-2|NA|TRBD2|TRBJ2-1
TGTGCCAGCAGCTCTCAAGCGGGATTGCGTAATGAGCAGTTCTTC
CASSSQAGLRNEQFF
>TRBV7-2|few|TRBD2|TRBJ2-2
TGTGCCAGCAGCTACCTAGCGGGAGTAACCGGGGAGCTGTTTTTT
CASSYLAGVTGELFF
>TRBV6-6|NA|NA|TRBJ1-2
TGTGCCAGCAGCCCCTCTCCCCCTAACTATGGCTACACCTTC
CASSPSPPNYGYTF
>TRBV2|NA|NA|TRBJ2-3
TGTGCCAGCAGCCCCGGGACCTCAAGAAGCACAGATACGCAGTATTTT
CASSPGTSRSTDTQYF
>TRBV2|once|TRBD1|TRBJ2-3
TGTGCCAGCAGGACAGGGACCACAGATACGCAGTATTTT
CASRTGTTDTQYF
>TRBV29-1|NA|NA|TRBJ1-2
TGCAGCGTTGAAGATCGGGGAGGAGGGAACGGCTATGGCTACACCTTC
CSVEDRGGGNGYGYTF
>TRBV2|NA|NA|TRBJ2-5
TGTGCCAGCACCCCTACTGGCGGCGGCTATCAAGAGACCCAGTACTTC
CASTPTGGGYQETQYF